Listed here is a single TCR beta chain. The clone's antigen remains unknown. The input lacks base qualities; no much larger clone sits a single base away. The sample originates from a study of cytomegalovirus exposure and HLA in healthy donors (dated by TCRdb to the late 2010s). General notes on the study: An earlier analysis of approximately 640 of the donors reported approximately 300 Gb of sequence data and more than 90 million unique TCR beta sequences from roughly 180 million T cells. In the later analysis, no new phenotypic data were used to find candidate immune exposures; instead, reliance was placed on TCR beta sequences and their occurrence across donors. To decide whether each TCR beta V gene segment behaved as functional or pseudogenic, an earlier analysis of fewer than 750 of the donors relied on high-throughput TCR beta sequencing. On average, roughly 250,000 unique TCR beta nucleotide sequences were sequenced per donor among some 420 genotyped donors of the cohort, with approximately 18% of those sequences being non-productive. A separate validation cohort of 90 to 150 different subjects was used in addition to the 666-subject first cohort. Because of strong linkage in the cohort, four to six DR-DQ haplotypes were treated as single units for association and clustering. Donor age, sex, ethnicity and CMV serostatus were compiled together with the repertoire data. To predict cytomegalovirus infection status, the study brought together high-throughput TCR immunosequencing, statistical association of individual TCRs with disease status, and machine learning. An early release covering about 600 HLA-typed donors comprised about 310 gigabases of sequencing data and around 86 million unique TCR sequences. Typing coverage differed by locus: A, B, C, DRB1 and DQB1 were typed in about 629-630 donors, DQA1 in roughly 510, DPA1 in around 580, and DPB1 in 400 to 490. Genome-wide SNP genotypes for about 55% of the 666 donors were used in a later genetic analysis, which treated that subset as a discovery cohort. The study used immunosequencing to profile the T cell repertoires of some 600 subjects and linked those repertoires to cytomegalovirus serostatus. In a later analysis, previously published TCR beta repertoires from 666 donors were re-analyzed and high-resolution HLA genotyping was added so that TCR occurrence patterns could be studied. The aim of the study was to test whether cataloging public T cell receptors could identify signatures of past pathogen exposure. All discovery cohort repertoires had been generated on a single sequencing platform. HLA typing covered class I and class II loci at four-digit resolution. Of the approximately 370 genotyped donors, more than 75% were placed in the genetic ancestry cluster associated with self-reported Caucasian donors. Results and caveats for the whole study, not just this receptor: CMV serostatus was the only immune exposure information available for the cohort. It was suggested by the authors that the approach could potentially be generalized to other disease states and immunological phenotypes. Cytomegalovirus status was reported to be diagnosed by the classifier with high specificity and sensitivity in both the original and validation cohorts. Approximately 16 rarely observed V segments, including chromosome 9 orphons, were excluded from the earlier analysis of several hundred of the donors because counts were too low. Because the 87-base-pair reads could not distinguish some IMGT-functional V segments, including TRBV6-2 and TRBV6-3, those segments were excluded. Across donors, most TCR sequences were observed very rarely, whereas some public TCRs were present in many individuals. Specific HLA alleles were associated with 16,951 TCR beta sequences at a false discovery rate of 0.05 in a later analysis. A further reported finding was that TCR beta sequences accurately predicted the HLA-A and HLA-B alleles for most subjects in the first cohort. Linkage disequilibrium might explain the correlated functional status among segregating V segments, but an unknown experimental factor could not be excluded. A later genetic analysis reported fewer N-insertions in productive TCRs among donors in an Asian-associated ancestry cluster than the roughly 700-donor mean. A later analysis found that TCR association rates varied across HLA loci, with DRB1 alleles showing the most associated TCRs and HLA-C alleles the fewest. A later analysis reported that several top co-occurrence clusters appeared linked to parvovirus B19, influenza, CMV and Epstein-Barr virus. The cohort was sequenced for TCR beta chains only, and without alpha or paired-chain data the features that could be detected were limited. V-gene and J-gene trimming of TCR beta chains was associated with a missense DCLRE1C variant in a later genetic analysis, and the association was replicated in an independent cohort. In an earlier analysis of 500 to 650 of the donors, most TCR beta V segments appeared in productive rearrangements about 87% or about 30% of the time, broadly matching IMGT annotations. A cluster of highly shared sequence variants was judged likely to be a technical artifact of the sequencing pipeline. Because HLA typing was missing for some donors at each locus, association tests included only the typed subset. When HLA alleles, especially DR and DQ, strongly co-occurred, attributing TCR associations to individual alleles was difficult. A later analysis found that most CMV-associated TCR beta chains appeared HLA-restricted, with HLA associations seemingly driven largely by CMV exposure. Compared with equally common non-associated chains, HLA-associated TCR beta chains in a later analysis were more clonally expanded and had lower generation probabilities. A total of fewer than 200 TCR beta chains were listed by the study as associated with cytomegalovirus. Sequencing depth was assumed to be roughly uniform across donors in the presence/absence analyses, though that assumption may not hold. Three of the identified cytomegalovirus-associated TCR beta chains were confirmed in vitro to be specific for cytomegalovirus antigens.

In total, approximately 690 healthy bone marrow donors made up the cohort. At the time of sampling, all cohort members were nominally healthy, though unrecorded immune exposures were likely present. The donor tested CMV seronegative and was one of the 352 seronegative cohort members. A peripheral blood sample was collected from each donor, and TCR beta sequencing was performed on peripheral blood mononuclear cells. Genomic DNA was extracted from the blood cell samples with the Qiagen DNeasy Blood Extraction Kit. Receptor amplification or capture employed the immunoSEQ multiplex PCR assay. For the multiplex PCR, a mixture combining 60 forward primers for TCR Vbeta segments and 13 reverse primers for TCR Jbeta segments was used. The CDR3 region of rearranged TCR beta genes was amplified from genomic DNA by a multiplex PCR assay. The Illumina HiSeq System was used to sequence the amplified TCR beta libraries as 87-base-pair reads. On the study's bioinformatics: In a later analysis, roughly 80 million unique TCR beta chains were counted across the roughly 670 repertoires, and roughly 9.9 million of these chains were shared by at least two donors. A nearest-neighbor algorithm error-corrected the raw reads and collapsed the reads into unique sequences, merging closely related sequences to remove PCR and sequencing errors. To assign V, D and J gene segments, CDR3 sequences were aligned to IMGT reference sequences. For a sequence to be retained, at least a six-nucleotide match to both a V gene segment and a J gene segment was required. A rearrangement counted as productive if the CDR3 had no stop codons and remained in frame with V and J, and every other rearrangement counted as non-productive. CDR3 was defined according to IMGT convention as the region running from the second conserved V-encoded cysteine to the conserved J-encoded phenylalanine. The earlier analysis of about 500 of the donors excluded sequences that lacked an unambiguous match to a single V gene segment. In an earlier analysis of 587 of the donors, a V segment was called functional when productive rearrangements were above 56.7%, and segregating when the standard deviation between donors exceeded 5%. A statistical classification framework was built to diagnose cytomegalovirus status from the catalog of TCR beta chain sequences. A later analysis assigned V and J genes by comparing TCR nucleotide sequences with IMGT/GENE-DB human TR gene sequences. The TCRdist pipeline was used in a later analysis to assign CDR3 sequences and most-parsimonious VDJ recombination scenarios. A later analysis defined each TCR beta chain by its CDR3 amino acid sequence plus V-gene family, and excluded reads lacking a unique V-gene family. To address suspected cross-contamination and a sequencing artifact, a later analysis removed roughly 580 highly shared, low-generation-probability nucleotide sequences. A later analysis calculated a clonal expansion index for each public chain from normalized within-repertoire ranks of inferred template counts. Generation probabilities in a later analysis came from a VDJ recombination model fitted to out-of-frame rearrangements, and those results were checked against IGoR. In a later analysis, hypergeometric tests were used to score TCR-TCR, TCR-HLA and TCR-CMV co-occurrence, with a repertoire-size bias correction applied to TCR pairs. To estimate false discovery rates, a later analysis permuted the HLA or CMV assignments 20 times. In a later analysis, co-occurring TCRs were grouped using DBSCAN, with TCRdist sequence similarity added in when clustering inside HLA-allele-positive subsets. Repertoires with fewer than 30,000 or more than 120,000 public chains, plus five repertoires with anomalous nucleotide sharing, were excluded from co-occurrence clustering. TCRdb provides this immuneACCESS table in a form limited to in-frame rearrangements. Some clones are lacking; in checked studies, under half of them reflect an unresolved V gene, and why the rest are absent is not known. V and J calls and clone size follow that table, whereas D and trimming were derived from the DNA. This sample lists hundreds of thousands of clones; over 70% were detected once. The top ten hold 0.71% of the sample.

The CDR3 numbers 14 residues from cysteine through phenylalanine. Just CDR3 DNA is preserved here, 42 bases in frame from base 1. CDR1 and CDR2, per the germline V gene, are SNHLY and FYNNEI. Trimming leaves V shorter by 4 bases and J shorter by 5 bases, with the junction holding 6 bases beyond the gene matches. The V and J genes are TRBV2 and TRBJ1-2; TRBD1 aligns with 8 central bases. Sample: PBMCs. This sequence was found in a boy between 2 and 10 years old in good health and CMV-seronegative. In nucleotide form, the sequence is TGTGCCAGCAGTGCGCGGACAGGGTGGTATGGCTACACCTTC. Its translation is CASSARTGWYGYTF.